Here is one TCR beta chain with its context. No antigen is known for it. A much larger clone is a single base away; this may be a read error. Without the conserved terminal phenylalanine or tryptophan, this CDR3 likely stems from a read error. This entry is derived from a study of breast tumors, draining lymph nodes, adjacent tissues. The study's findings and limits: Compared with lymph nodes, tumors were less diverse; compared with nontumor tissue, more. That most tumor T cells come from lymph nodes remained unproven.

In TCRdb, the multiplex PCR reads were re-called with MiXCR into one record per CDR3 protein. The sample yields around 290,000 distinct CDR3 sequences, 30% to 35% seen once. Breast cancer patients provided tissue from their axillary draining lymph nodes. Germline lookup yields CDR1 SGHDT and CDR2 YYEEEE. The V end lost 2 bases, the J end lost 1 base, and 9 bases lay between the germline ends. CDR3 length equals 15 residues. Sequenced sample: axillary lymph node tissue. This chain joins TRBV5-6 and TRBJ2-2, with D possibly being TRBD1 (5 bases). The TCR sequence derives from a female donor with breast cancer. Some clones in this sample may be carry-over from other donors' samples. The CDR3 is CASSLGAGNTGELFI. In DNA, the CDR3 is TGTGCCAGCAGCTTAGGGGCAGGGAACACCGGGGAGCTGTTTATT.